A selection of T cell receptor beta chains follows, all from one sample in a study of blood T cell repertoires in COVID-19. Profiling relied on immunoSEQ multiplex PCR, and the TCRdb table lists in-frame clones only, not all of them. The repertoire has over 250,000 clones, roughly 91% of them found once; the top ten carry 0.95% to 1%. The sequenced sample was peripheral blood. The receptors here all came from a woman between 35 and 50 years old who had recovered from COVID-19. Both conserved end residues are part of each CDR3. A D gene is named only where the DNA matches it firmly. Only part of the rows carry a size: once, few, many, or a class if the clone is expanded.

v_call	d_call	j_call	cdr3_length	clone_size	cdr3_nt	cdr3_aa
TRBV6-7	TRBD2	TRBJ2-7	18	NA	TGTGCCAGCAGTTATCCTACCGGGACTAGCGGGGATGCTTACGAGCAGTACTTC	CASSYPTGTSGDAYEQYF
TRBV19	TRBD2	TRBJ2-1	15	NA	TGTGCCAGTAGCTCTAGCGGGAGCTCCTACAATGAGCAGTTCTTC	CASSSSGSSYNEQFF
TRBV2	TRBD1	TRBJ1-6	18	NA	TGTGCCAGCAGTGAAGCGGGGGGACAGAGCTCCTATAATTCACCCCTCCACTTT	CASSEAGGQSSYNSPLHF
TRBV6-5	NA	TRBJ2-7	12	NA	TGTGCCAGCAACGGAGACGGCTACGAGCAGTACTTC	CASNGDGYEQYF
TRBV5-6	TRBD1	TRBJ2-3	16	NA	TGTGCCAGCAGCCTCGGGACAGGGGACAGCACAGATACGCAGTATTTT	CASSLGTGDSTDTQYF
TRBV2	TRBD1	TRBJ1-2	13	NA	TGTGCCAGCAGTCAAGGGACAGTATATGGCTACACCTTC	CASSQGTVYGYTF
TRBV5-4	NA	TRBJ2-6	15	NA	TGTGCCAGCAGCTTCGGCGCACAGGTCCCCAACGTCCTGACTTTC	CASSFGAQVPNVLTF
TRBV30	NA	TRBJ1-1	14	NA	TGTGCCTGGAGTGTGCAGGGGCTGAAGACTGAAGCTTTCTTT	CAWSVQGLKTEAFF
TRBV5-1	TRBD1	TRBJ2-1	16	NA	TGCGCCAGCAGCACGAACCTCGGGACAGGGGGCAGGGAGCAGTTCTTC	CASSTNLGTGGREQFF
TRBV18	NA	TRBJ1-3	17	NA	TGTGCCAGCTCACCACCGGGGGCAGGGATTTCGGGAAACACCATATATTTT	CASSPPGAGISGNTIYF
TRBV10-3	TRBD1	TRBJ1-1	15	NA	TGTGCCATCAGTGAGCGGGGACAGCCGAACACTGAAGCTTTCTTT	CAISERGQPNTEAFF
TRBV5-4	TRBD2	TRBJ2-2	15	NA	TGTGCCAGCAGCCCAGGACTAGATCTTGCCGGGGAGCTGTTTTTT	CASSPGLDLAGELFF
TRBV25-1	NA	TRBJ1-1	12	once	TGTGCCAGCAGTGACGGGGGCACTGAAGCTTTCTTT	CASSDGGTEAFF
TRBV2	NA	TRBJ1-2	12	NA	TGTGCCAGCAGTGACGGGCCGGGAGGCTACACCTTC	CASSDGPGGYTF
TRBV9	TRBD1	TRBJ1-2	13	once	TGTGCCAGCAGCCCACGGGACAGGGCTGGCTACACCTTC	CASSPRDRAGYTF
TRBV7-8	NA	TRBJ1-1	13	NA	TGTGCCAGCAGCACCCGGGTCTACACTGAAGCTTTCTTT	CASSTRVYTEAFF
TRBV7-3	NA	TRBJ2-2	13	few	TGTGCCAGCAGCCGGTCTGTTACCGGGGAGCTGTTTTTT	CASSRSVTGELFF